This T cell receptor beta chain stems from a study of OX40 agonist ivuxolimab in advanced cancers. The study in broad terms: Ivuxolimab was a fully human IgG2 agonistic monoclonal antibody targeting the costimulatory receptor OX40 (CD134). Intravenous ivuxolimab was administered to patients every 2 weeks at six dose levels: 0.01, 0.1, 0.3, 1.5, 3 and 10 mg/kg. Among the roughly 50 dose-escalation patients, some 19 had hepatocellular carcinoma, 15 or so melanoma, 9 renal cell carcinoma and 9 head and neck cancer. A male proportion of 82.7% and a mean age of approximately 60 years, ranging from roughly 23 to 79, were recorded for the dose-escalation cohort. Patients were allowed to have had prior anti-PD-1, anti-PD-L1 or anti-CTLA-4 therapy, and 30% to 40% of the dose-escalation patients had been treated with checkpoint inhibitors. Partial responses were achieved by three dose-escalation patients, of whom one had hepatocellular carcinoma and two had cutaneous melanoma. Peripheral TCRbeta sequencing was intended to test whether TCR sequence diversity was altered and clonal T-cell expansion was caused by ivuxolimab. The paper covers the monotherapy dose-escalation part of the phase I ivuxolimab trial, which included N of about 56 patients. Broad study findings and their caveats: At doses of 0.1 to 3.0 mg/kg, clonal expansion of both CD4+ and CD8+ blood T cells was observed from baseline to week 6. The antigen specificity of the peripheral T cells that underwent clonal expansion was not determined. On average, CD8+ T cells showed more expanded clones than CD4+ T cells after ivuxolimab. In the 0.1-3.0 mg/kg groups, partial responders had among the lowest normalized peripheral clonal expansion, particularly in CD8+ T cells. Low levels of normalized T-cell clonal expansion were also seen in some patients who did not respond.

The CDR3 goes from the cysteine to the phenylalanine over 15 residues. This entry keeps only the CDR3 DNA: 45 bases, framed from base 1. The germline V and J ends show losses of 7 bases and 6 bases respectively, and no gene match explains 11 bases of the junction. As encoded in the germline V gene (reference sequence), CDR1 is MNHNY while CDR2 is SVGAGI. Concerning this clone: It lacks a known antigen. No per-base quality is available; no much larger clone lies one base away.

Genomic DNA was extracted from sorted cells for sequencing of the TCRbeta CDR3 region. The immunoSEQ Assay was used to sequence the TCRbeta CDR3 regions. What TCRdb holds here is the immuneACCESS table cut down to in-frame rearrangements. Part of the clones is not present; checked against another copy, under half of the missing clones reflect an unresolved V gene, and the others are unexplained. The sample table contains 40,000 to 60,000 clones; only one count was recorded for about 81% of them. The ten largest clonotypes hold around 7% of the sample. The trial excluded patients who had a history of autoimmune disease or who were on systemic immunosuppression. Peripheral blood for TCR sequencing was collected from all dose cohorts at baseline, on cycle 4 day 1, and on cycle 7 day 1. The samples were drawn from a first-in-human, open-label, multicenter phase I dose-escalation trial of ivuxolimab. Adults with locally advanced or metastatic melanoma, renal cell carcinoma, hepatocellular carcinoma or head and neck squamous cell carcinoma were enrolled in the trial. Before TCR sequencing, CD4+ T cells and CD8+ T cells from peripheral blood were sorted into separate populations.

The source material was CD4+ or CD8+ T cells sorted from blood, sampled in a trial of the OX40 agonist ivuxolimab. The clonotype comes from an adult with an advanced solid tumor such as melanoma, head and neck, liver or kidney cancer. In this chain, TRBV6-6 is recombined with TRBJ2-1, with 8 junctional bases fitting TRBD2. The base sequence is TGTGCCAGCAAGCTAACGGGACTAGGTGTCAATGAGCAGTTCTTC. This sequence encodes CASKLTGLGVNEQFF.